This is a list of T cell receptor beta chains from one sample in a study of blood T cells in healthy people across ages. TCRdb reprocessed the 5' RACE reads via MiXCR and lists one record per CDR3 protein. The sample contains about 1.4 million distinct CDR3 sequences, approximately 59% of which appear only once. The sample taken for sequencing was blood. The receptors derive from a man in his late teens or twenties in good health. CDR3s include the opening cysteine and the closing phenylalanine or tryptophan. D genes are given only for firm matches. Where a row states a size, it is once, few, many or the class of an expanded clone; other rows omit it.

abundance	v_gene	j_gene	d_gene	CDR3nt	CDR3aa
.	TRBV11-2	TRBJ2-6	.	TGTGCCAGCAGCGCCGGAGACAACGTCCTGACTTTC	CASSAGDNVLTF
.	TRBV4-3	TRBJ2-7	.	TGCGCCAGCAGCTCACGCACGGGGTGGATGGACGAGCAGTACTTC	CASSSRTGWMDEQYF
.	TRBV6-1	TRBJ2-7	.	TGCGCCAGCAGGGGCAGGGGCCCTTGGGAGCAGTACTTC	CASRGRGPWEQYF
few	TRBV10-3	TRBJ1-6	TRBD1	TGTGCCACTGCCGGGACAGGGAATTCACCCCTCCACTTT	CATAGTGNSPLHF
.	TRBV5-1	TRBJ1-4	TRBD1	TGCGCCAGCAGTCGGACAGGGGGAGGGAATCATGAAAAACTGTTTTTT	CASSRTGGGNHEKLFF
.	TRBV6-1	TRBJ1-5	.	TGTGCCAGCAGTGAATATTGGGGTTTCGATCAGCCCCAGCATTTT	CASSEYWGFDQPQHF
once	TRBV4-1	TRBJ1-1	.	TGCGCCAGCAGCCAAGGGGCAGGGCTTTGGACCACTGAAGCTTTCTTT	CASSQGAGLWTTEAFF
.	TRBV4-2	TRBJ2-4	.	TGTGCCAGCAGCCAAGCGCCCCCTGTCCGAGGAGGAAGCATTCAGTACTTC	CASSQAPPVRGGSIQYF
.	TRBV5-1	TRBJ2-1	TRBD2	TGCGCCAGCAGCCTGGACCTAGCGGGGGACAATGAGCAGTTCTTC	CASSLDLAGDNEQFF
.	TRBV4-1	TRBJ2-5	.	TGCGCCAGCAGCCAAGGTCCAGCGACGGGGGAGACCCAGTACTTC	CASSQGPATGETQYF
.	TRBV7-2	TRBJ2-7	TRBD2	TGTGCCAGCAGCCCGAAAGCGGGGGGGATTGTCTACGAGCAGTACTTC	CASSPKAGGIVYEQYF
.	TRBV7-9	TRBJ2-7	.	TGTGCCAGCAGCCCAACTAAGAACGAGCAGTACTTC	CASSPTKNEQYF
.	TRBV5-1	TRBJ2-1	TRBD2	TGCGCCAGCAGCTTGGGAGCGGGAGTAGAGCAGTTCTTC	CASSLGAGVEQFF
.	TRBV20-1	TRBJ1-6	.	TGCAGTGCTAGAGATCCGGGGTCCCCCTATAATTCACCCCTCCACTTT	CSARDPGSPYNSPLHF
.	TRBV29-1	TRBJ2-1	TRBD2	TGCAGCGTTGAAGGATTAGCGGGAGGGGTTTACAATGAGCAGTTCTTC	CSVEGLAGGVYNEQFF
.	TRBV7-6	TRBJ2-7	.	TGTGCCAGCAGCCCCAGTCCGACTAGGCCCGAGCAGTACTTC	CASSPSPTRPEQYF
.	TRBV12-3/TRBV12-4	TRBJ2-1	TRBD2	TGTGCCAGCAGTTTTCCTTCGTCTAGCGGGAGTAGGAATGAGCAGTTCTTC	CASSFPSSSGSRNEQFF
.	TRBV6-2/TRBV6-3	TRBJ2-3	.	TGTGCCAGCAGTTACGGAGGGGGCTATACGCAGTATTTT	CASSYGGGYTQYF
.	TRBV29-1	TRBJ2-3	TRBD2	TGCAGCGTTGTGGCGGCGGGGGGCACAGATACGCAGTATTTT	CSVVAAGGTDTQYF
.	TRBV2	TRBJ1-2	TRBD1	TGTGCCAGAATACCACAGGGGAACTATGGCTACACCTTC	CARIPQGNYGYTF
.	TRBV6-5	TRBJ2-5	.	TGTGCCAGCAGTTCCATGATGGGAAACTCCTACAATGAGCAGTACTTC	CASSSMMGNSYNEQYF
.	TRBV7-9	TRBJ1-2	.	TGTGCCAGCAGCTTAGATCTACAGGGTAACTATGGCTACACCTTC	CASSLDLQGNYGYTF
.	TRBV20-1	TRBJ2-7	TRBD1	TGCAGTGCTACCGACAGGGGGTCCCCCTACGAGCAGTACTTC	CSATDRGSPYEQYF
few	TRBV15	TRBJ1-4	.	TGTGCCACCTGGGACAAGTCCCGAAATGAAAAGCTGTTTTTT	CATWDKSRNEKLFF
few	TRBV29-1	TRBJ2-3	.	TGCAGCGTTGCCTTGGGCACCGACACAGATACGCAGTATTTT	CSVALGTDTDTQYF
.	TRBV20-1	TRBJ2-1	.	TGCAGTGCTTCGACAGATGCCTACAATGAGCAGTTCTTC	CSASTDAYNEQFF
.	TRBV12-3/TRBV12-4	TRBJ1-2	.	TGTGCCAGCAGTTTAAAGGTCTATGGCCACACCTTC	CASSLKVYGHTF
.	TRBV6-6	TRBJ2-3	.	TGTGCCAGCAGTTACACATCCCCGGCCAGGGATACGCAGTATTTT	CASSYTSPARDTQYF
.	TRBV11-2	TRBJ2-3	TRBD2	TGTGCCAGCAGCTTTCCCCTAGCGGGGGGAACTAGCACAGATACGCAGTATTTT	CASSFPLAGGTSTDTQYF
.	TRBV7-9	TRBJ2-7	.	TGTGCCAGCAGTCATGGACAGATCTACGAGCAGTACTTC	CASSHGQIYEQYF
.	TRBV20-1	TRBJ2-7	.	TGCAGTGCTAGAGATGTGGCAGGGCCTTCCTACGAGCAGTACTTC	CSARDVAGPSYEQYF
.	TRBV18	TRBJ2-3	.	TGTGCCAGCTCACCACCGGTCGGAGATACGCAGTATTTT	CASSPPVGDTQYF
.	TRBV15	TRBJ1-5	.	TGTGCCACCAGCACCACCACAGGGTACAATCAGCCCCAGCATTTT	CATSTTTGYNQPQHF
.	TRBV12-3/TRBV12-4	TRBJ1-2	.	TGTGCCAGCAGTCTATTGACAGTCCCCAGGGGCTACACCTTC	CASSLLTVPRGYTF
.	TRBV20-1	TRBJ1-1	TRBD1	TGCAGTGCGGGAGGACAGGGGGAGAACACTGAAGCTTTCTTT	CSAGGQGENTEAFF
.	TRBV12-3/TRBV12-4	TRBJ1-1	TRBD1	TGTGCCAGCAGTTTAGTGCTCCGACAGGGAGCTGAAGCTTTCTTT	CASSLVLRQGAEAFF
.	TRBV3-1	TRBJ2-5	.	TGTGCCAGCAGCCAAGATCGAGCAGTCCCCCAAGAGACCCAGTACTTC	CASSQDRAVPQETQYF
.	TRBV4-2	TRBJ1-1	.	TGTGCCAGCAGCCAAATAGAGGCGGACACTGAAGCTTTCTTT	CASSQIEADTEAFF
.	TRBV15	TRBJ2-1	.	TGTGCCACCGTACTAGGAAATGAGCAGTTCTTC	CATVLGNEQFF
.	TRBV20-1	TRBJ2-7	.	TGCAGTGCTAGGGACGTTAACAATGAGCAGTACTTC	CSARDVNNEQYF
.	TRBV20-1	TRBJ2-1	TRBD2	TGCAGTGCTTTTCTCTCGGGGGGGCCGTACAATGAGCAGTTCTTC	CSAFLSGGPYNEQFF
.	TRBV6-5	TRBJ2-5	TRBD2	TGTGCCAGCAGTTACTCGATTGCGGGAGATAAAAGAGATGAGCAGTACTTC	CASSYSIAGDKRDEQYF
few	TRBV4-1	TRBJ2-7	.	TGCGCCAGCAGCCAAGATCTGATGGGGGGCAGCTACGAGCAGTACTTC	CASSQDLMGGSYEQYF
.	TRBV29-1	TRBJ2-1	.	TGCAGCGTTGAAGATCTGTCAGGGAGAGGGTCCTACAATGAGCAGTTCTTC	CSVEDLSGRGSYNEQFF
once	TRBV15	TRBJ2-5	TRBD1	TGTGCCACCAGACCAGACAGGGGGCAAGAGACCCAGTACTTC	CATRPDRGQETQYF
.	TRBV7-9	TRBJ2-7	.	TGTGCCAGCAGCCTCCCGAAGGAGCGGTACAATGAGCAGTACTTC	CASSLPKERYNEQYF
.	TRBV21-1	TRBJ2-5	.	TGTGCCAGCACCAAAGGTCTGGGACTAGCTCCGCGGGAGACCCAGTACTTC	CASTKGLGLAPRETQYF
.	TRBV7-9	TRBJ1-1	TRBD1	TGTGCCAGCAGCTTATTGATAGGACAGGGAGGAACAACTGAAGCTTTCTTT	CASSLLIGQGGTTEAFF
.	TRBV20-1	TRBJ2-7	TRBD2	TGCAGTGTACCTGCTAGCGGGAGGTACGAGCAGTACTTC	CSVPASGRYEQYF
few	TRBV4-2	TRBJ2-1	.	TGTGCCAGCAGCCAAGGCGACCAAAACTACAATGAGCAGTTCTTC	CASSQGDQNYNEQFF
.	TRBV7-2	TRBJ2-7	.	TGTGCCAGCAGCTCCGGGGCAAGTCCCTACAATGAGCAGTACTTC	CASSSGASPYNEQYF
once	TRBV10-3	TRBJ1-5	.	TGTGCCATCAGTGAGGAGGGGCTAGGGCAGCCCCAGCATTTT	CAISEEGLGQPQHF
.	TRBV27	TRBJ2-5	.	TGTGCCAGCAGTTTTGGGGCCCAGAGGACCCAGTACTTC	CASSFGAQRTQYF
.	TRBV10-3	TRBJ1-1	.	TGTGCCATCAGGGGGACGGCTGAGAACACTGAAGCTTTCTTT	CAIRGTAENTEAFF
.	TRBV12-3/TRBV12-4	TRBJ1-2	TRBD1	TGTGCCAGCAGGGGGCAGGGACAGGGAAGCTATGGCTACACCTTC	CASRGQGQGSYGYTF
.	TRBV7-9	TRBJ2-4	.	TGTGCCAGCGAGAACACGGGTGATAATCGAAACATTCAGTACTTC	CASENTGDNRNIQYF
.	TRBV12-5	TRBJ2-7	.	TGTGCTAGTGGTTCCTCTAGCTACTACGAGCAGTACTTC	CASGSSSYYEQYF
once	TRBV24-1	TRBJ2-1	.	TGTGCCACCAGTGACATCTACGCTGGTGAGCAGTTCTTC	CATSDIYAGEQFF